This TCR beta chain appears in the sequencing data of a study of shared clonotypes between healthy human individuals (dated by TCRdb to the early 2020s). For the wider study: The cohort comprised a couple of women and a few men aged 18 to 49 years. To estimate repertoire size and how much clonotype sharing occurs between individuals, the study deeply sequenced the blood TCR repertoires of five healthy adults. Per donor, leukapheresis produced somewhere between about 0.8 and 9 billion PBMCs. To increase sequencing depth and limit assay-specific biases, different laboratories used diverse techniques to prepare libraries and sequence TCR repertoires. What the work shows at the level of the full study, not this receptor alone: Only blood was sampled, and tissue TCR repertoires likely differ from those in blood. Pairwise subsampling led to the expectation that sequencing depth would affect the degree of clonotype sharing among donors. The small number of donors limited the genetic and exposure-history diversity represented.

In its sample, this clone was seen once. What this receptor recognizes is not known. Per-base quality was not reported, and no clone a single base away is much larger than it. Using the deep immunoSEQ assay, TCR CDR3 regions were amplified from genomic DNA by multiplex PCR. Extracted genomic DNA from each cell subset was distributed evenly across all wells of several immunoSEQ 96-well plates, and each plate was treated as a replicate. For unsorted PBMC, roughly 0.3 ug of genomic DNA, equivalent to approximately 30,000 T cell genomes, went into each replicate PCR. Genomic DNA from unsorted PBMC was sequenced over ten immunoSEQ deep assay plates. Purified libraries were quantified with a Qubit 3.0 fluorometer, sized on a Bioanalyzer 2100, and re-quantified with the KAPA Library Quantification kit. Each immunoSEQ 96-well plate was sequenced on its own single-read 150-cycle Illumina NextSeq 550 flow cell. In the authors' own workflow: Because the immunoSEQ output included only junctional sequences and no quality scores, the filtering could not be the same as the filtering used for full-length reads. To assign V/J genes and CDR3, sequences were annotated against IMGT germline references using PyIR, a Python wrapper for IgBLAST v1.9. Reads with weak V/J assignments (E-value above 1e-6), missing CDR3, stop codons, out-of-frame junctions, or ambiguous translated residues were removed. V3J clonotypes were defined as sequences sharing an identical inferred V gene, J gene, and CDR3 amino acid sequence. Percentage overlap between repertoires was calculated by dividing the number of shared unique clonotypes by the size of the smaller repertoire. Richness of each repertoire was evaluated using RTK rarefaction, the Chao1 estimator, and Recon v2.1 estimates of unobserved clonotypes. In its TCRdb copy, this immuneACCESS table keeps in-frame sequences only and misses some clones. Where compared with another copy, unresolved V genes explain less than half of these, and the others have no known cause. That table furnishes V, J and clone size, whereas the DNA furnished D and trimming. Within this sample are about 470,000 clones, with roughly 80% of them counted one time only. The ten top clones hold less than 15% of the sample.

Healthy HIV-negative adults with no recently reported acute infections or vaccinations were included as donors. Only Caucasian adults living in Nashville, Tennessee, USA were represented among the donors. For unsorted samples, some 90 million PBMCs were counted, and genomic DNA was extracted using the QIAamp DNA Blood Mini kit. After blood collection by leukapheresis, PBMCs were isolated using Ficoll-Histopaque density gradient centrifugation and then cryopreserved in the vapor phase of liquid nitrogen. This sequence was found in a woman in her 40s in good health. Some clones in this sample may be carry-over from other donors' samples. Sequenced: PBMCs.

CDR3 protein: CASSLNQGPVNEKLFF. The DNA reads TGTGCCAGCAGCTTGAACCAGGGACCCGTTAATGAAAAACTGTTTTTT. The chain was built from TRBV5-5 and TRBJ1-4, with TRBD1 perhaps the D gene, on 5 matching bases. The CDR3 numbers 16 residues from cysteine through phenylalanine. CDR3 DNA is the only sequence kept; it has 48 bases, read in frame from the first base. Trimming takes 1 base from V and 4 bases from J, and the germline ends sit 14 bases apart. As encoded in the germline V gene (reference sequence), CDR1 is SGHKS while CDR2 is YYEKEE.